Presented here are 32 T cell receptor beta chains from one specimen sequenced in a study of blood T cell repertoires in COVID-19. Clones were sequenced by immunoSEQ multiplex PCR, and TCRdb holds only the in-frame ones, with some missing. In the table there are 60,000 to 65,000 clones, around 74% of which are singletons. The sequencing input was peripheral blood. These receptor sequences come from an elderly woman with acute or convalescent COVID-19.

The chain uses TRBV29-1 and TRBJ2-7; D gene unclear. This CDR3 has 13 residues. V dropped 4 bases and J dropped 4 bases, with 14 bases sitting between them. CDR1 and CDR2 (germline): SQVTM, ANQGSEA. The CDR3 reads CSVGSGFAYEQYF. CDR3 sequence (DNA): TGCAGCGTTGGATCGGGTTTTGCGTACGAGCAGTACTTC.

The J gene is TRBJ2-7, the V gene TRBV7-9, with 7 bases lining up with TRBD1. The J segment lost 5 bases and the V segment lost 1 base, leaving 8 bases of the junction unmatched. Germline assignment: CDR1 SEHNR and CDR2 FQNEAQ (reference sequence). The CDR3 contains 15 residues. The CDR3 sequence is CASSLGRVTGDEQYF. The CDR3 DNA reads TGTGCCAGCAGCTTAGGCCGAGTAACAGGGGACGAGCAGTACTTC. The full variable domain, with the rest looked up from reference TRBV7-9 and TRBJ2-7, is DTGVSQNPRHKITKRGQNVTFRCDPISEHNRLYWYRQTLGQGPEFLTYFQNEAQLEKSRLLSDRFSAERPKGSFSTLEIQRTEQGDSAMYLCASSLGRVTGDEQYFGPGTRLTVT.

This clone was observed a few times. The chain couples TRBV6-1 to TRBJ2-7, with 9 nucleotides matching TRBD2. Germline assignment: CDR1 MNHNS and CDR2 SASEGT. Trimming removed 1 base from V and 5 bases from J; junction bases left unmatched: 9. CDR3 size: 16 residues. The DNA of the CDR3 is TGTGCCAGCAGTGAAGGACCTAGCGGGGAGGGCGACGAGCAGTACTTC. Protein sequence: CASSEGPSGEGDEQYF.

The chain couples TRBV4-3 to TRBJ2-1; 14 bases agree with TRBD2. This CDR3 comprises 19 residues. Germline V gives CDR1 LGHNA, CDR2 YSLEER. V was pared by 0 bases and J by 2 bases, with 6 bases of the junction left unmatched. The CDR3 loop is CASSQDWGTSGGTYNEQFF. The CDR3 DNA reads TGCGCCAGCAGCCAAGATTGGGGGACTAGCGGGGGAACCTACAATGAGCAGTTCTTC.

This chain joins TRBV9 and TRBJ1-1, with D possibly matching TRBD1 (6 bases). With 0 bases removed from V and 5 bases from J, the gap between germline ends came to 14 bases. CDR3 length: 15 residues. Germline V gene lookup returns CDR1 SGDLS and CDR2 YYNGEE. The CDR3 sequence is CASSVAGGGRTEAFF. The CDR3 DNA follows: TGTGCCAGCAGCGTAGCTGGGGGGGGGCGAACTGAAGCTTTCTTT.

The V call is TRBV5-4, the J call TRBJ1-4; the D gene is possibly TRBD1 (6 bases). The CDR3 runs to 15 residues. Trimming took 4 bases from V and 8 from J, leaving 18 bases between them. Germline V lookup: CDR1 SGHNT, CDR2 YYREEE (reference sequence). The CDR3 DNA follows: TGTGCCAGCAGCCAACTAACAGGGTCGGGGGAAAAACTGTTTTTT. This translates into CASSQLTGSGEKLFF.

This clone was observed a handful of times. The CDR3 reads CASSPGTTRTEKLFF. CDR3 nucleotide sequence: TGTGCCAGCAGTCCTGGGACAACGAGAACGGAAAAACTGTTTTTT. The chain recombines TRBV28 with TRBJ1-4; D is perhaps TRBD1 (6 bases). The CDR3 has 15 amino acids. The germline CDR1 and CDR2 sequences are MDHEN and SYDVKM. Between the trimmed V and J ends, which lost 5 bases and 8 bases, there was a span of 18 bases.

This chain connects TRBV3-1 (or the pseudogene TRBV3-2) to TRBJ2-7; a possible D gene is TRBD1 (5 bases). The CDR3 loop spans 11 amino acids. V lost 7 bases, J lost 3 bases, and 7 bases lay in between. The germline gives CDR1 LGHDT, CDR2 YNNKEL (reference sequence). The CDR3 reads CASNRLYEQYF. DNA of the CDR3: TGTGCCAGCAACAGGCTCTACGAGCAGTACTTC.

Only a few counts were recorded for this clone. V usage is TRBV6-2 or TRBV6-3 and J usage is TRBJ2-7; 8 bases are shared with TRBD1. After removal of 5 bases from V and 4 bases from J, the junction contained 1 base not matched to a gene. The V gene's germline CDR1 is MNHEY and CDR2 SVGEGT. The CDR3 is 12 amino acids. The CDR3 protein is CASSDRGYEQYF. In DNA form, the CDR3 reads TGTGCCAGCAGTGACAGGGGTTACGAGCAGTACTTC.

V usage is TRBV30 and J usage is TRBJ1-2; 11 bases map to TRBD1. The CDR3 extends over 15 amino acids. With 4 bases clipped from V and 4 bases from J, the junction kept 8 bases outside the gene matches. Germline V gene data show CDR1 as GTSNPN and CDR2 as SVGIG (reference sequence). DNA for the CDR3: TGTGCCTGGACTCCGGACAGGGGGCAAGGCTATGGCTACACCTTC. Its translation: CAWTPDRGQGYGYTF. Full variable domain (remainder filled in from reference TRBV30 and TRBJ1-2): SQTIHQWPATLVQPVGSPLSLECTVEGTSNPNLYWYRQAAGRGLQLLFYSVGIGQISSEVPQNLSASRPQDRQFILSSKKLLLSDSGFYLCAWTPDRGQGYGYTFGSGTRLTVV.

V usage is TRBV5-1 and J usage is TRBJ2-6; D not resolved. V lost 3 bases and J 3 bases, leaving 10 bases between the germline ends. This CDR3 is built from 15 residues. CDR1 is SGHRS, CDR2 YFSETQ, per germline. CDR3 bases: TGCGCCAGCAGCTATACAGAAGTTGGGGCCAACGTCCTGACTTTC. It translates to CASSYTEVGANVLTF.

V gene TRBV5-1 combines with J gene TRBJ2-7, with 11 bases that match TRBD2. The CDR3 covers 15 residues. V was clipped by 6 bases and J by 2 bases; unmatched bases: 7. Germline CDR1 and CDR2: SGHRS and YFSETQ. DNA of the CDR3: TGCGCCAGCACCCAGCTAGCGGGAGGCACCTACGAGCAGTACTTC. This gives the protein CASTQLAGGTYEQYF.

The chain combines TRBV11-2 with TRBJ2-5; D is possibly TRBD2 (5 bases). Germline loops: CDR1 SGHAT, CDR2 FQNNGV. There are 14 residues in the CDR3. V was shortened by 0 bases and J by 5 bases, with 10 bases between the two germline ends. CDR3 sequence (DNA): TGTGCCAGCAGCTTAGAGCCACTAGGCGAGACCCAGTACTTC. Translation: CASSLEPLGETQYF.

The chain links TRBV28 to TRBJ1-5, with TRBD1 as a possible D gene (6 bases). The V end lost 5 bases, the J end lost 0 bases, and 11 bases lay between the germline ends. CDR3 length: 15 residues. Germline CDR1 reads MDHEN; CDR2 reads SYDVKM. CDR3 bases: TGTGCCAGCAGTATTACAGGGTTTAGCAATCAGCCCCAGCATTTT. Its protein is CASSITGFSNQPQHF. The complete variable domain, with remaining parts taken from reference TRBV28 and TRBJ1-5, reads DVKVTQSSRYLVKRTGEKVFLECVQDMDHENMFWYRQDPGLGLRLIYFSYDVKMKEKGDIPEGYSVSREKKERFSLILESASTNQTSMYLCASSITGFSNQPQHFGDGTRLSIL.

The chain has TRBV11-2 and TRBJ2-1; 11 nucleotides line up with TRBD2. V shed 5 bases and J 6 bases; nucleotides not matched to a gene: 15. This CDR3 spans 18 amino acids. Germline assignment: CDR1 SGHAT and CDR2 FQNNGV. The DNA of the CDR3 is TGTGCCAGCAGCCTTATGTCCGGGACTAGCGGAACTACCAATGAGCAGTTCTTC. It yields the protein CASSLMSGTSGTTNEQFF. Combining the CDR3 with reference TRBV11-2 and TRBJ2-1 gives the whole variable domain EAGVAQSPRYKIIEKRQSVAFWCNPISGHATLYWYQQILGQGPKLLIQFQNNGVVDDSQLPKDRFSAERLKGVDSTLKIQPAKLEDSAVYLCASSLMSGTSGTTNEQFFGPGTRLTVL.

The gene calls are TRBV4-1 and TRBJ2-5; 12 nucleotides line up with TRBD1. J gave up 4 bases and V 6 bases, and 15 bases lay outside the gene matches. This CDR3 is 18 amino acids long. Germline CDR1 and CDR2: MGHRA and YSYEKL. The DNA of the CDR3 is TGCGCCAGCAGTCGGGAAAGACTGGGACAGGGGGCGTTAGAGACCCAGTACTTC. As protein: CASSRERLGQGALETQYF.

The rearrangement uses TRBV4-3 and TRBJ2-1; the D gene is possibly TRBD2 (7 bases). The CDR3 spans 21 residues. Per the germline V gene, CDR1 is LGHNA and CDR2 is YSLEER. The V end was cut by 0 bases, the J end by 1 base, with 25 bases between. The CDR3 sequence: CASSQDGGGGRGGGSYNEQFF. Written as DNA, the CDR3 is TGCGCCAGCAGCCAAGATGGGGGTGGCGGGAGAGGGGGTGGGTCCTACAATGAGCAGTTCTTC.

This clone showed up many times. V usage is TRBV2 and J usage is TRBJ1-2; 8 bases are a match to TRBD1. After removal of 6 bases from V and 7 bases from J, the junction contained 10 bases not matched to a gene. The CDR3 has 14 residues. Per the germline V gene, CDR1 is SNHLY and CDR2 is FYNNEI. The DNA for the CDR3 is TGTGCCAGCAGCGCGGGACAGGAATCGGCTGGCTACACCTTC. The encoded protein is CASSAGQESAGYTF.

This clone occurred a few times. The genes are TRBV7-9 and TRBJ2-3; no firm D call. Germline CDR1 SEHNR, CDR2 FQNEAQ (reference sequence). Deletions cut 0 bases from V and 0 bases from J, with 7 bases between. This CDR3 is built from 15 residues. The CDR3 sequence is CASSLASPSTDTQYF. The CDR3 DNA sequence: TGTGCCAGCAGCTTAGCGTCCCCAAGCACAGATACGCAGTATTTT.

DNA for the CDR3: TGTGCCAGCTCACCAGACACCTTTAACTATGGCTACACCTTC. Its protein product is CASSPDTFNYGYTF. This chain links TRBV18 with TRBJ1-2; unclear D gene. V was clipped by 2 bases and J by 1 base, with 8 bases between them. CDR1 is KGHSH and CDR2 is LQKENI in the germline V gene. This CDR3 is 14 amino acids long. The full variable domain, its missing parts supplied by reference TRBV18 and TRBJ1-2, is NAGVMQNPRHLVRRRGQEARLRCSPMKGHSHVYWYRQLPEEGLKFMVYLQKENIIDESGMPKERFSAEFPKEGPSILRIQQVVRGDSAAYFCASSPDTFNYGYTFGSGTRLTVV.

The chain is built from TRBV18 and TRBJ1-2; D might be TRBD1 (5 bases). The CDR3 extends over 13 amino acids. Germline CDR1 and CDR2: KGHSH and LQKENI. Trimming left V 6 bases short and J 8 bases short, with 16 bases between. The CDR3 loop is CASSGDSRRGYTF. The CDR3 DNA is TGTGCCAGCTCCGGGGACTCCAGGAGGGGCTACACCTTC.

The table lists this clone with a few counts. The chain recombines TRBV28 with TRBJ2-3, with D possibly being TRBD1 (6 bases). Between the trimmed V and J ends, which lost 6 bases and 4 bases, there was a span of 17 bases. Germline CDR1 and CDR2: MDHEN and SYDVKM. This CDR3 is 15 amino acids long. The CDR3 here is CASSSSGTRADTQYF. The CDR3 bases are TGTGCCAGCAGCTCATCCGGGACACGGGCAGATACGCAGTATTTT.

This clone was detected once. The V call is TRBV29-1, the J call TRBJ2-7, with D perhaps TRBD2 (6 bases). V was clipped by 4 bases and J by 7 bases, with 11 bases between them. The CDR3 has 11 residues. Germline lookup yields CDR1 SQVTM and CDR2 ANQGSEA. The CDR3 protein is CSVGGIEEQYF. CDR3 coding DNA: TGCAGCGTTGGCGGGATAGAGGAGCAGTACTTC.

The chain is built from TRBV28 and TRBJ1-2; no definite D call. The CDR3 is made up of 12 amino acids. CDR1 is MDHEN and CDR2 is SYDVKM in the germline V gene. The ends were cut back, 8 bases at V and 0 bases at J, with 7 bases in the middle. The CDR3 DNA reads TGTGCCAGCCAGGCCTCTAACTATGGCTACACCTTC. It specifies CASQASNYGYTF.

The rearrangement links TRBV19 to TRBJ2-1; the match to TRBD2 covers 10 bases. Germline CDR1 and CDR2: LNHDA and SQIVND (reference sequence). This CDR3 region has 17 residues. J gave up 2 bases and V 7 bases, and 11 bases lay outside the gene matches. As DNA, the CDR3 is TGTGCCAGTACCGGGACTAGCGCGCCAGGGGCCTACAATGAGCAGTTCTTC. It yields the protein CASTGTSAPGAYNEQFF.

This clone turned up a few times. The chain uses TRBV18 and TRBJ2-5; 7 nucleotides match TRBD2. CDR3 length: 19 amino acids. Trimming cost V 1 base and J 2 bases; bases outside gene matches: 16. Germline V gene lookup returns CDR1 KGHSH and CDR2 LQKENI. Here the CDR3 reads CASSPQENRASGLQETQYF. DNA of the CDR3: TGTGCCAGCTCACCACAGGAGAATCGGGCTAGCGGACTACAAGAGACCCAGTACTTC.

V usage is TRBV6-6 and J usage is TRBJ1-1, with no clear D. Per the germline V gene, CDR1 is MNHNY and CDR2 is SVGAGI (reference sequence). V was shortened by 2 bases and J by 1 base, with 14 bases between the two germline ends. CDR3 length equals 16 residues. CDR3 loop: CASSYPMGGSNTEAFF. The CDR3 DNA sequence: TGTGCCAGCAGTTACCCAATGGGAGGCTCGAACACTGAAGCTTTCTTT.

The V and J genes are TRBV28 and TRBJ1-2, with 7 bases that match TRBD1. Trimming cost V 7 bases and J 0 bases; bases outside gene matches: 14. CDR3 length: 17 residues. The V gene's germline CDR1 is MDHEN and CDR2 SYDVKM. CDR3 nucleotides: TGTGCCAGCACTACGGTGGGGCAGGGGGTATCTAACTATGGCTACACCTTC. Protein sequence: CASTTVGQGVSNYGYTF.

V and J are TRBV7-2 and TRBJ1-2; possibly TRBD1 for D (6 bases). Trimming cost V 2 bases and J 4 bases, with 11 bases left between them. From germline, CDR1 is SGHTA and CDR2 FQGNSA. The CDR3 has 14 residues. The CDR3 DNA is TGTGCCAGCAGCTTACTTTGGACAGCCTATGGCTACACCTTC. Amino acids: CASSLLWTAYGYTF. Supplemented by reference TRBV7-2 and TRBJ1-2, the full variable domain reads GAGVSQSPSNKVTEKGKDVELRCDPISGHTALYWYRQSLGQGLEFLIYFQGNSAPDKSGLPSDRFSAERTGGSVSTLTIQRTQQEDSAVYLCASSLLWTAYGYTFGSGTRLTVV.

The J gene is TRBJ1-2, the V gene TRBV7-2; possible D gene TRBD1, 6 bases. V lost 3 bases and J lost 6, with 20 bases in between. This CDR3 is built from 16 residues. CDR1 is SGHTA and CDR2 is FQGNSA in the germline V gene. The CDR3 DNA is TGTGCCAGCAGCTTCCAAACGGGGGGCTACGAGAATGGCTACACCTTC. The encoded protein is CASSFQTGGYENGYTF. The entire variable domain, with the rest obtained from reference TRBV7-2 and TRBJ1-2, is as follows: GAGVSQSPSNKVTEKGKDVELRCDPISGHTALYWYRQSLGQGLEFLIYFQGNSAPDKSGLPSDRFSAERTGGSVSTLTIQRTQQEDSAVYLCASSFQTGGYENGYTFGSGTRLTVV.

The gene calls are TRBV10-3 and TRBJ2-7; 12 bases map to TRBD2. The CDR3 runs 14 residues. V lost 4 bases and J lost 7; bases outside the gene matches: 5. CDR1 and CDR2 (germline): ENHRY, SYGVKD. CDR3 DNA: TGTGCCATCAGTGGACTAGCGGGAGTTGGTGAGCAGTACTTC. Amino acid sequence: CAISGLAGVGEQYF.

This clone showed up just a few times. V is TRBV6-2 or TRBV6-3 and J is TRBJ1-1, with a weak D call TRBD1 (6 bases). Germline loops: CDR1 MNHEY, CDR2 SVGEGT. V shed 5 bases and J shed 2 bases, with 24 bases lying between them. The CDR3 length is 18 residues. The CDR3 nucleotides read TGTGCCAGCAGTCCCGGTGGCAGGGGAAGGTGGTCCAACACTGAAGCTTTCTTT. Translating gives CASSPGGRGRWSNTEAFF.